These 30 T cell receptor beta chains originate from one sample sequenced in a study of blood T cell repertoires in COVID-19. This table comes from immunoSEQ multiplex PCR, and its TCRdb copy is limited to in-frame clones, with some not included. The data show some 260,000 clones, with around 90% seen just once and about 6% held by the top ten. Material for sequencing was PBMCs or T cells enriched from blood (not recorded which). The source is a woman in her twenties or thirties with acute COVID-19.

The CDR3 region is CASSPAGGPSGANVLTF. The CDR3 nucleotides read TGCGCCAGCAGCCCAGCAGGGGGCCCGTCTGGGGCCAACGTCCTGACTTTC. This sequence joins TRBV5-1 and TRBJ2-6, with 8 nucleotides matching TRBD1. The CDR3 extends over 17 amino acids. Trimming took 4 bases from V and 1 from J; bases not matched to a gene: 7. Germline CDR1 SGHRS, CDR2 YFSETQ. The variable domain in full, completed from reference TRBV5-1 and TRBJ2-6, reads KAGVTQTPRYLIKTRGQQVTLSCSPISGHRSVSWYQQTPGQGLQFLFEYFSETQRNKGNFPGRFSGRQFSNSRSEMNVSTLELGDSALYLCASSPAGGPSGANVLTFGAGSRLTVL.

This clone turned up a few times. The chain couples TRBV7-3 to TRBJ2-3, with D tentatively TRBD2 (6 bases). CDR3 size: 15 residues. Germline CDR1 reads SGHTA; CDR2 reads FQGTGA. V dropped 2 bases and J dropped 3 bases, with 12 bases sitting between them. The CDR3 reads CASSLGGGGTDTQYF. CDR3 sequence (DNA): TGTGCCAGCAGCTTAGGGGGAGGTGGGACAGATACGCAGTATTTT.

The chain carries TRBV9 and TRBJ2-1; TRBD1 aligns across 7 bases. The V gene end was trimmed by 3 bases and the J gene end by 5 bases; junction bases not matched to a gene: 11. Germline V gives CDR1 SGDLS, CDR2 YYNGEE. This CDR3 has 16 residues. The CDR3 loop reads CASSATQGEWNNEQFF. The CDR3 region has the DNA TGTGCCAGCAGCGCGACGCAGGGGGAGTGGAACAATGAGCAGTTCTTC. The full variable domain, in which reference TRBV9 and TRBJ2-1 provide the parts outside the CDR3, is DSGVTQTPKHLITATGQRVTLRCSPRSGDLSVYWYQQSLDQGLQFLIQYYNGEERAKGNILERFSAQQFPDLHSELNLSSLELGDSALYFCASSATQGEWNNEQFFGPGTRLTVL.

The rearrangement joins TRBV25-1 to TRBJ1-2; D perhaps matches TRBD1 (5 bases). The CDR3 is 13 residues long. Germline V gene data show CDR1 as MGHDK and CDR2 as SYGVNS. V gave up 5 bases and J gave up 0 bases, with 7 bases separating them. CDR3 nucleotides: TGTGCCAGCAGTATGACAGCTAACTATGGCTACACCTTC. As protein: CASSMTANYGYTF.

This sequence joins TRBV7-9 and TRBJ1-1; no reliable D call. The germline V and J ends were trimmed by 5 bases and 5 bases, with 9 bases remaining between them. The CDR3 is 12 residues long. The germline CDR1 and CDR2 sequences are SEHNR and FQNEAQ (reference sequence). CDR3 amino acids: CASSPSPTEAFF. The CDR3 DNA follows: TGTGCCAGCAGCCCCTCCCCGACTGAAGCTTTCTTT.

The gene calls are TRBV6-2 or TRBV6-3 and TRBJ2-2; TRBD2 matches 11 bases. J was trimmed by 7 bases and V by 5 bases; bases with no gene match: 9. The CDR3 has 16 residues. CDR1 and CDR2 (germline): MNHEY, SVGEGT. The CDR3 sequence: CASSAPSGGTFGELFF. Written as DNA, the CDR3 is TGTGCCAGCAGTGCCCCTAGCGGGGGGACGTTCGGGGAGCTGTTTTTT.

The chain uses TRBV12-3 or TRBV12-4 and TRBJ2-1; D perhaps matches TRBD2 (6 bases). The ends were cut back, 7 bases at V and 7 bases at J, with 11 bases in the middle. The CDR3 consists of 12 residues. CDR3 protein: CASKGLRNEQFF. As DNA, the CDR3 is TGTGCCAGCAAGGGACTCCGAAATGAGCAGTTCTTC.

The chain recombines TRBV30 with TRBJ2-2, with TRBD1 matching 8 bases. The germline V gene encodes CDR1 GTSNPN and CDR2 SVGIG (reference sequence). V lost 0 bases, J lost 7 bases, and 10 bases stayed unmatched. CDR3 length: 16 amino acids. The CDR3 reads CAWSVADRVVNGELFF. In nucleotides, the CDR3 is TGTGCCTGGAGTGTAGCGGACAGGGTGGTTAACGGGGAGCTGTTTTTT.

The V gene is TRBV4-3, the J gene TRBJ2-7; no clear D gene. V lost 0 bases and J lost 3, with 9 bases in between. Germline assignment: CDR1 LGHNA and CDR2 YSLEER. The CDR3 totals 14 residues. The CDR3: CASSQDIDVYEQYF. In DNA form, the CDR3 reads TGCGCCAGCAGCCAAGATATAGATGTCTACGAGCAGTACTTC.

By proportion, this clone is medium-sized. The chain employs TRBV15 and TRBJ2-3, with 7 bases matching TRBD2. V trimming: 5 bases; J trimming: 2 bases; junction bases outside the gene matches: 7. CDR1 and CDR2 (germline): LNHNV, YYDKDF (reference sequence). CDR3 length: 15 amino acids. DNA for the CDR3: TGTGCCACCAGCGACGGAGCGGGGAACACAGATACGCAGTATTTT. This gives the protein CATSDGAGNTDTQYF.

This clone was seen a handful of times. J is TRBJ2-3 and V is TRBV2, with 13 nucleotides matching TRBD2. The CDR3 runs 16 residues. V shed 6 bases and J 5 bases; nucleotides not matched to a gene: 8. The germline gives CDR1 SNHLY, CDR2 FYNNEI. The CDR3, as DNA: TGTGCCAGCAGGTCAACTAGCGGGAGGGCCGGAGATACGCAGTATTTT. Its protein product is CASRSTSGRAGDTQYF.

The V gene is TRBV2, the J gene TRBJ1-3; D is unresolved. From germline, CDR1 is SNHLY and CDR2 FYNNEI. CDR3 length: 14 amino acids. Deletions cut 6 bases from V and 0 bases from J, with 9 bases between. The CDR3 region is CASSLADSGNTIYF. The CDR3 DNA reads as TGTGCCAGCAGCCTAGCAGACTCTGGAAACACCATATATTTT.

The chain couples TRBV15 to TRBJ1-6; tentative D call: TRBD1 (5 bases). Germline V lookup: CDR1 LNHNV, CDR2 YYDKDF (reference sequence). The V gene lost 5 bases and the J gene lost 12 bases, with 8 bases spanning the gap. The CDR3 has 11 amino acids. The CDR3 reads CATSGAGPLHF. CDR3 bases: TGTGCCACCAGCGGGGCAGGACCCCTCCACTTT.

V is TRBV7-2 and J is TRBJ2-1; TRBD1 is a possible D gene (6 bases). This CDR3 region has 15 residues. Per the germline V gene, CDR1 is SGHTA and CDR2 is FQGNSA. The V end was cut by 7 bases, the J end by 2 bases, with 15 bases between. The CDR3 sequence: CASNPRGGAYNEQFF. The DNA of the CDR3 is TGTGCCAGCAACCCTCGAGGGGGAGCCTACAATGAGCAGTTCTTC.

The rearrangement links TRBV10-3 to TRBJ2-7; possible D gene TRBD1, 6 bases. V dropped 9 bases and J dropped 4 bases, with 10 bases sitting between them. The V gene's germline CDR1 is ENHRY and CDR2 SYGVKD. The CDR3 loop spans 11 amino acids. The CDR3, as DNA: TGTGCCATAGGCAGGGGTTACGAGCAGTACTTC. It yields the protein CAIGRGYEQYF.

This clone was counted a few times. This chain links TRBV15 with TRBJ1-3; D is unresolved. This CDR3 has 14 residues. The V gene's germline CDR1 is LNHNV and CDR2 YYDKDF (reference sequence). The V and J ends lost 5 bases and 3 bases respectively, with 11 bases between them. CDR3 amino acids: CATSRSGSGNTIYF. Written as DNA, the CDR3 is TGTGCCACCAGCCGATCCGGGAGTGGAAACACCATATATTTT.

The rearrangement joins TRBV27 to TRBJ2-1; 11 bases line up with TRBD2. CDR1 is MNHEY and CDR2 is SMNVEV in the germline V gene (reference sequence). CDR3 length equals 13 residues. V gave up 5 bases and J gave up 12 bases; unmatched junction bases: 6. The CDR3 region is CASSPSTSGAQFF. The CDR3 DNA is TGTGCCAGCAGTCCCTCGACTAGCGGGGCGCAGTTCTTC.

The V gene is TRBV6-2 or TRBV6-3, the J gene TRBJ1-2, with TRBD1 identical over 7 bases. From germline, CDR1 is MNHEY and CDR2 SVGEGT. The CDR3 spans 15 residues. V shed 4 bases, J shed 2 bases, and the junction held 7 bases outside the gene matches. The CDR3 here is CASSSSPGGNYGYTF. In nucleotides, the CDR3 is TGTGCCAGCAGTTCTTCCCCAGGGGGGAACTATGGCTACACCTTC.

This chain joins TRBV19 and TRBJ1-2; 7 bases match TRBD1. This CDR3 has 16 amino acids. The V gene's germline CDR1 is LNHDA and CDR2 SQIVND (reference sequence). Germline trimming cut 3 bases from V and 2 bases from J; bases unmatched to any gene: 9. The CDR3 here is CASSMTGTDRNYGYTF. The CDR3 nucleotides read TGTGCCAGTAGTATGACCGGGACAGATAGAAACTATGGCTACACCTTC.

The chain recombines TRBV9 with TRBJ1-2; unclear D gene. The germline V and J ends were trimmed by 4 bases and 9 bases, with 19 bases remaining between them. CDR1 is SGDLS and CDR2 is YYNGEE in the germline V gene. The CDR3 has 14 residues. The CDR3 DNA is TGTGCCAGCAGCCCAGCTCCTCAGGCCCGGAGCTACACCTTC. Amino acids: CASSPAPQARSYTF.

The chain links TRBV23-1 to TRBJ2-1; the match to TRBD2 covers 11 bases. TRBV23-1 is given ORF status, its function remaining uncertain. This CDR3 comprises 17 residues. V lost 2 bases to trimming and J lost 8 bases; unmatched junction nucleotides: 11. CDR3 protein: CASSQQHDPGLADEQFF. CDR3 DNA: TGCGCCAGCAGTCAACAACACGATCCGGGACTAGCGGATGAGCAGTTCTTC.

The chain carries TRBV2 and TRBJ2-3, with D uncertain. Germline assignment: CDR1 SNHLY and CDR2 FYNNEI. V was clipped by 3 bases and J by 0 bases, with 7 bases between them. The CDR3 is 14 residues long. Here the CDR3 reads CASSDQASTDTQYF. The DNA for the CDR3 is TGTGCCAGCAGTGATCAGGCTAGCACAGATACGCAGTATTTT. Full variable domain (remainder filled in from reference TRBV2 and TRBJ2-3): EPEVTQTPSHQVTQMGQEVILRCVPISNHLYFYWYRQILGQKVEFLVSFYNNEISEKSEIFDDQFSVERPDGSNFTLKIRSTKLEDSAMYFCASSDQASTDTQYFGPGTRLTVL.

This chain joins TRBV28 and TRBJ2-7, with D tentatively TRBD1 (7 bases). Germline CDR1 MDHEN, CDR2 SYDVKM. This CDR3 comprises 15 residues. The germline V and J ends were trimmed by 5 bases and 0 bases, with 14 bases remaining between them. CDR3 coding DNA: TGTGCCAGCAGTCCTGGACAGGACTACTCCTACGAGCAGTACTTC. It specifies CASSPGQDYSYEQYF.

The J gene is TRBJ1-5, the V gene TRBV5-1; the D is unclear. V was trimmed by 4 bases and J by 2 bases, leaving 10 bases between them. The V gene's germline CDR1 is SGHRS and CDR2 YFSETQ. The CDR3 contains 14 residues. The CDR3 DNA reads as TGCGCCAGCAGCCGGGAGAGCGGCAATCAGCCCCAGCATTTT. It is translated as CASSRESGNQPQHF.

The chain carries TRBV28 and TRBJ1-3; possibly TRBD1 for D (5 bases). Germline values: CDR1 MDHEN, CDR2 SYDVKM. V was cut by 3 bases and J by 0 bases, with 12 bases left in between. The CDR3 covers 16 residues. Here the CDR3 DNA reads TGTGCCAGCAGTTTTTCACAGGTCAACTCTGGAAACACCATATATTTT. This translates into CASSFSQVNSGNTIYF. Variable domain in full (rest from reference TRBV28 and TRBJ1-3): DVKVTQSSRYLVKRTGEKVFLECVQDMDHENMFWYRQDPGLGLRLIYFSYDVKMKEKGDIPEGYSVSREKKERFSLILESASTNQTSMYLCASSFSQVNSGNTIYFGEGSWLTVV.

J is TRBJ1-5 and V is TRBV7-8, with 8 bases matching TRBD1. Germline V gives CDR1 SGHVS, CDR2 FQNEAQ. V dropped 5 bases and J dropped 7; count of bases not matched to a gene: 10. The CDR3 extends over 15 amino acids. In DNA form, the CDR3 reads TGTGCCAGCAGCCCCTGGACAGGGAATGAGCAGCCCCAGCATTTT. Its translation: CASSPWTGNEQPQHF.

This clone appeared once. The J gene is TRBJ2-2, the V gene TRBV18; 10 bases align to TRBD1. V shed 2 bases and J 6 bases; nucleotides not matched to a gene: 6. The CDR3 contains 16 residues. CDR1 KGHSH and CDR2 LQKENI come from the germline V gene. The CDR3 nucleotides are TGTGCCAGCTCACCAAGGGACAGGGGTGTGTCCGGGGAGCTGTTTTTT. Its translation is CASSPRDRGVSGELFF.

The rearrangement joins TRBV30 to TRBJ2-7; 12 nucleotides agree with TRBD1. Germline CDR1 is GTSNPN and CDR2 is SVGIG (reference sequence). V lost 2 bases and J lost 4; bases outside the gene matches: 9. CDR3 length: 16 residues. Written as DNA, the CDR3 is TGTGCCTGGAGTTTTCCGGGACAGGGGGCGCGGTACGAGCAGTACTTC. It yields the protein CAWSFPGQGARYEQYF.

The rearrangement links TRBV28 to TRBJ1-2; 9 nucleotides line up with TRBD1. Per the germline V gene, CDR1 is MDHEN and CDR2 is SYDVKM. The CDR3 runs to 13 residues. The V gene end was trimmed by 6 bases and the J gene end by 7 bases; junction bases not matched to a gene: 6. In nucleotides, the CDR3 is TGTGCCAGCAGCCTGGGACAGGGCGCTGGCTACACCTTC. Translating it yields CASSLGQGAGYTF.

The rearrangement uses TRBV7-2 and TRBJ2-5, with TRBD2 matching 10 bases. Germline-derived CDR1 and CDR2 are SGHTA and FQGNSA. The ends lost 2 bases at V and 7 bases at J; junction bases unmatched: 4. This CDR3 spans 14 amino acids. For the CDR3, the DNA is TGTGCCAGCAGCTTACTAGCGGGAGTGGGGACCCAGTACTTC. It encodes CASSLLAGVGTQYF.